Here is one T cell receptor (beta chain) with its context. Germline assignment: CDR1 SEHNR and CDR2 FQNEAQ (reference sequence). This CDR3 comprises 15 residues. V gave up 2 bases and J gave up 5 bases, with 15 bases separating them. Sequenced by immunoSEQ multiplex PCR; TCRdb stores in-frame clones only, minus some. The sample shows roughly 45,000 clones, roughly nine tenths of them seen only once. These data belong to a study of technical replicates of blood from a handful of donors. The receptor comes from a human donor in good health. Some clones in this sample may be carry-over from other donors' samples. The sequenced material came from PBMCs. This chain joins TRBV7-9 and TRBJ2-5; D remains ambiguous. The CDR3 DNA reads TGTGCCAGCAGCTTACCCACTACCCCTCAGGAGACCCAGTACTTC. Translated, it gives CASSLPTTPQETQYF.